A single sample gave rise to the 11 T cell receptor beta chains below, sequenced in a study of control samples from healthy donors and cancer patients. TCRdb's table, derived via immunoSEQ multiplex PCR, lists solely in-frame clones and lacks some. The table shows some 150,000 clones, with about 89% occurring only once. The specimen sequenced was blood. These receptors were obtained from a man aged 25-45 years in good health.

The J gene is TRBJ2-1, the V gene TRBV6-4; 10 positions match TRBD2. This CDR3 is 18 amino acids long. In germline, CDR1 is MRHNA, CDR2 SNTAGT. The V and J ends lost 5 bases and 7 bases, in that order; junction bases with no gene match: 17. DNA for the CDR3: TGTGCCAGCAGTCCGTCGCTAGCGGGAGCTTTGGGGGAGAATGAGCAGTTCTTC. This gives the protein CASSPSLAGALGENEQFF.

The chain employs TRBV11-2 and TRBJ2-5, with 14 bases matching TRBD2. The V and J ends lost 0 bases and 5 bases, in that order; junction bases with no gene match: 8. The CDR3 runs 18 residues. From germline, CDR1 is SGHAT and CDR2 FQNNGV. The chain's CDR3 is CASSLEGTSGSLGETQYF. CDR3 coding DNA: TGTGCCAGCAGCTTAGAGGGGACTAGCGGGAGCCTCGGGGAGACCCAGTACTTC.

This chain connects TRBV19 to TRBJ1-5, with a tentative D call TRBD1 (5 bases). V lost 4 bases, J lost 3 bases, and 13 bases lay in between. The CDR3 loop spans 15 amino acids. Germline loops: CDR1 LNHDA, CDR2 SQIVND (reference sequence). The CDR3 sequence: CASSNGGFANQPQHF. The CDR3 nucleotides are TGTGCCAGTAGTAATGGGGGGTTCGCCAATCAGCCCCAGCATTTT.

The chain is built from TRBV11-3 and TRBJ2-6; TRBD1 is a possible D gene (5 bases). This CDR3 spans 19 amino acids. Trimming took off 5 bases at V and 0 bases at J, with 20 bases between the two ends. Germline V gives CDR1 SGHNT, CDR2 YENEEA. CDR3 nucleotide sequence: TGTGCCAGCAGCGCTGGGGCCGGGCGAAAGAGCTCTGGGGCCAACGTCCTGACTTTC. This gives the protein CASSAGAGRKSSGANVLTF.

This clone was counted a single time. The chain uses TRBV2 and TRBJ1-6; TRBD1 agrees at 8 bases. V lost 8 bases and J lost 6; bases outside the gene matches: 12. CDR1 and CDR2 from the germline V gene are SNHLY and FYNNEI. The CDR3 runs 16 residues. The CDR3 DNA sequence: TGTGCCAGCTCAGCTCGGACAGGGATCGCTAATTCACCCCTCCACTTT. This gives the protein CASSARTGIANSPLHF.

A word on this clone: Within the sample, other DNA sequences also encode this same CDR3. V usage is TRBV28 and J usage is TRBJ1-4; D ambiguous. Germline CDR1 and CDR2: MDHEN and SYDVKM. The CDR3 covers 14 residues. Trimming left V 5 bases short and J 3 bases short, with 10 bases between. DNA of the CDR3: TGTGCCAGCAGTCCCGGTGGTTCTAATGAAAAACTGTTTTTT. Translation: CASSPGGSNEKLFF.

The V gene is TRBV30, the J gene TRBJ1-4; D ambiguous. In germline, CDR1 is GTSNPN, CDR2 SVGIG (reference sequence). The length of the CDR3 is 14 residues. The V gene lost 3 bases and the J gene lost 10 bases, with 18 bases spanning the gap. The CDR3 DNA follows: TGTGCCTGGAGATGGTTCGGGAGGGTGGGAAAACTGTTTTTT. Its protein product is CAWRWFGRVGKLFF.

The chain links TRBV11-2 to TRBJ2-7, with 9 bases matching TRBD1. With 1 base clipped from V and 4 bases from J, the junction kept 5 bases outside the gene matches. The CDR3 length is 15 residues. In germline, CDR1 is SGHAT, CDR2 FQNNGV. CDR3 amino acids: CASSLGGQGRYEQYF. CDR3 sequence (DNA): TGTGCCAGCAGCTTAGGGGGACAGGGAAGGTACGAGCAGTACTTC.

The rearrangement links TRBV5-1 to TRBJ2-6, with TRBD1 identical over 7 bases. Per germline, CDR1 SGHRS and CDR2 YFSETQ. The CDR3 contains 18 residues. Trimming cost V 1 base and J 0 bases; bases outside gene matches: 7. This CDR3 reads CASSLIAGGSSGANVLTF. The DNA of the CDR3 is TGCGCCAGCAGCTTGATAGCAGGGGGTTCCTCTGGGGCCAACGTCCTGACTTTC.

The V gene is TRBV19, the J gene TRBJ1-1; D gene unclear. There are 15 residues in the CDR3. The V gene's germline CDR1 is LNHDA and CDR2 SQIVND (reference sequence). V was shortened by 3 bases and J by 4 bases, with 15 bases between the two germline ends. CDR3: CASSMGAAGSTEAFF. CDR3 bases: TGTGCCAGTAGTATGGGAGCGGCCGGTAGCACTGAAGCTTTCTTT.

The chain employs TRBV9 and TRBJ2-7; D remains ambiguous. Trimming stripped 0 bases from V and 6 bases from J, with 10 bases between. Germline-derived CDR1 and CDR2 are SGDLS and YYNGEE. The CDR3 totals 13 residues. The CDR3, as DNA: TGTGCCAGCAGCGTAGTTGCTCGCGGCGAGCAGTACTTC. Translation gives CASSVVARGEQYF.